This T cell receptor beta chain originates from a study of regulatory T cells in long-lasting Graves disease. Time point reported: newly diagnosed GD, antithyroid drugs for less than 3 months. Making the TCR library involved RNA that had been extracted from PBMCs. Criteria from the American Thyroid Association guidelines were applied to diagnose Graves' disease. Assembly of TCR beta libraries relied on iRepertoire HTBI primers together with Arm-PCR of CDR3 regions. TCRdb reprocessed the multiplex PCR reads via MiXCR and lists one record per CDR3 protein. The table lists some 600,000 distinct CDR3 sequences, more than 15% of them singletons. Points from the study as a whole: Since the sample size was small, accuracy may have been reduced.

This clonotype was seen only a few times. The antigen is unknown. A far larger clone is just one base off, so this is likely a read error. V was cut by 0 bases and J by 4 bases, with 6 bases left in between. CDR1 is SEHNR, CDR2 FQNEAQ, per germline (reference sequence). The CDR3 has 13 amino acids. These sequences were also reported in another study, on T cells in Graves' hyperthyroidism and ophthalmopathy.

Source: peripheral blood mononuclear cells (PBMCs), taken at new diagnosis, from a patient treated with antithyroid drugs. V is TRBV7-9 and J is TRBJ1-1; D is uncertain. The TCR was taken from a man aged 18 to 30 with Graves disease. CDR3 sequence (DNA): TGTGCCAGCAGCTTAGCAGCAGGCACTGAAGCTTTCTTT. It codes for CASSLAAGTEAFF.